These 32 T cell receptor beta chains were all obtained from the same sample, sequenced in a study of cytomegalovirus exposure and HLA in healthy donors. Assay: immunoSEQ multiplex PCR; the TCRdb copy retains only in-frame clones and omits some. The sample contains roughly 70,000 clones, around 95% of which appear only once. The source material was PBMCs. The receptors derive from a man younger than 35 in good health and CMV-seronegative.

The genes are TRBV27 and TRBJ1-2; 8 bases are shared with TRBD1. V lost 0 bases and J lost 7; bases outside the gene matches: 13. Germline V gene sequence: CDR1 MNHEY, CDR2 SMNVEV (reference sequence). The length of the CDR3 is 17 residues. CDR3: CASSLSAGGALNAGYTF. The DNA of the CDR3 is TGTGCCAGCAGTTTATCGGCAGGGGGCGCCTTAAATGCTGGCTACACCTTC.

The gene calls are TRBV7-9 and TRBJ2-1, with D perhaps TRBD2 (6 bases). From germline, CDR1 is SEHNR and CDR2 FQNEAQ (reference sequence). V dropped 6 bases and J dropped 6 bases, with 9 bases sitting between them. The CDR3 loop spans 12 amino acids. The CDR3 loop is CASSGGVNEQFF. The CDR3 DNA follows: TGTGCCAGCAGTGGAGGGGTCAATGAGCAGTTCTTC. Using reference TRBV7-9 and TRBJ2-1 for the parts outside the CDR3, the full variable domain is DTGVSQNPRHKITKRGQNVTFRCDPISEHNRLYWYRQTLGQGPEFLTYFQNEAQLEKSRLLSDRFSAERPKGSFSTLEIQRTEQGDSAMYLCASSGGVNEQFFGPGTRLTVL.

The chain joins TRBV7-2 to TRBJ2-2; the D gene is possibly TRBD2 (6 bases). In germline, CDR1 is SGHTA, CDR2 FQGNSA. The CDR3 spans 15 residues. Trimming shortened V by 2 bases and J by 7 bases, and 14 bases separated the two germline ends. In nucleotides, the CDR3 is TGTGCCAGCAGCTTACGAAACCCGGGACTCGGGGAGCTGTTTTTT. This encodes CASSLRNPGLGELFF.

V and J are TRBV27 and TRBJ1-1; D ambiguous. The CDR3 length is 12 residues. The germline CDR1 and CDR2 sequences are MNHEY and SMNVEV (reference sequence). Trimming removed 8 bases at V and 2 bases at J, with 9 bases between. CDR3 sequence: CASGTVNTEAFF. DNA for the CDR3: TGTGCCAGCGGCACAGTCAACACTGAAGCTTTCTTT.

The chain couples TRBV10-3 to TRBJ2-3; 12 positions agree with TRBD2. V shed 11 bases, J shed 3 bases, and the junction held 12 bases outside the gene matches. The CDR3 loop spans 16 amino acids. Germline CDR1 is ENHRY and CDR2 is SYGVKD. In DNA form, the CDR3 reads TGTGCCGCAAGAAAGTCCGGGACTAGCGGGACAGATACGCAGTATTTT. Its protein product is CAARKSGTSGTDTQYF.

The chain employs TRBV5-1 and TRBJ1-1; D is ambiguous. CDR1 SGHRS and CDR2 YFSETQ come from the germline V gene. V was shortened by 1 base and J by 1 base, with 5 bases between the two germline ends. The CDR3 loop spans 13 amino acids. The CDR3 reads CASSLRRNTEAFF. In nucleotides, the CDR3 is TGCGCCAGCAGCTTGCGTCGGAACACTGAAGCTTTCTTT.

A single count supports this clone. This rearrangement joins TRBV18 to TRBJ2-2, with TRBD1 as a possible D gene (6 bases). There are 16 residues in the CDR3. Trimming pared 6 bases from V and 0 bases from J, leaving 14 bases between. The V gene's germline CDR1 is KGHSH and CDR2 LQKENI. The CDR3 bases are TGTGCCAGCTCTCCCATTGGGGGCGCGAACACCGGGGAGCTGTTTTTT. Translating gives CASSPIGGANTGELFF. The complete variable domain, with remaining parts taken from reference TRBV18 and TRBJ2-2, reads NAGVMQNPRHLVRRRGQEARLRCSPMKGHSHVYWYRQLPEEGLKFMVYLQKENIIDESGMPKERFSAEFPKEGPSILRIQQVVRGDSAAYFCASSPIGGANTGELFFGEGSRLTVL.

The chain is built from TRBV19 and TRBJ2-7; D is possibly TRBD1 (6 bases). Germline CDR1 and CDR2: LNHDA and SQIVND (reference sequence). V lost 3 bases and J lost 0, with 9 bases in between. The length of the CDR3 is 14 residues. The CDR3 region has the DNA TGTGCCAGTAGTATCAGGGACAACTCCTACGAGCAGTACTTC. It codes for CASSIRDNSYEQYF.

This sequence joins TRBV7-6 and TRBJ2-1, with TRBD1 matching over 9 bases. The length of the CDR3 is 12 residues. CDR1 is SGHVS, CDR2 FNYEAQ, per germline. Trimming cost V 11 bases and J 7 bases; bases outside gene matches: 6. This chain's CDR3 is CASRQGGNEQFF. The CDR3 DNA follows: TGTGCCTCTAGACAGGGGGGGAATGAGCAGTTCTTC.

V and J are TRBV11-2 and TRBJ2-2; no firm D call. The V gene's germline CDR1 is SGHAT and CDR2 FQNNGV. The CDR3 length is 15 residues. Trimming cost V 5 bases and J 4 bases, with 14 bases left between them. This chain's CDR3 is CASSLIRGSTGELFF. Here the CDR3 DNA reads TGTGCCAGCAGCCTGATTCGAGGAAGCACCGGGGAGCTGTTTTTT.

This chain links TRBV19 with TRBJ2-3; D is ambiguous. The germline V gene encodes CDR1 LNHDA and CDR2 SQIVND (reference sequence). The CDR3 loop spans 15 amino acids. V lost 3 bases and J 2 bases, leaving 12 bases between the germline ends. DNA for the CDR3: TGTGCCAGTAGTATTCTTAACACCTTCACAGATACGCAGTATTTT. Its protein is CASSILNTFTDTQYF.

V usage is TRBV28 and J usage is TRBJ1-2; 7 bases are a match to TRBD1. There are 17 residues in the CDR3. Germline V gene lookup returns CDR1 MDHEN and CDR2 SYDVKM. With 5 bases clipped from V and 8 bases from J, the junction kept 20 bases outside the gene matches. The CDR3 protein is CASSTWTGLDPLGGYTF. CDR3 nucleotide sequence: TGTGCCAGCAGTACATGGACAGGTTTGGACCCATTGGGAGGCTACACCTTC.

This chain's CDR3 is CAWLRGRSGNTIYF. DNA of the CDR3: TGTGCCTGGTTAAGGGGTCGCTCTGGAAACACCATATATTTT. This chain connects TRBV30 to TRBJ1-3; maybe TRBD1 (5 bases). Trimming stripped 5 bases from V and 0 bases from J, with 11 bases between. Germline assignment: CDR1 GTSNPN and CDR2 SVGIG (reference sequence). The CDR3 runs to 14 residues.

CDR3 residues: CASSLGRGFYEQYF. The CDR3 DNA sequence: TGTGCCAGCAGCTTAGGAAGGGGGTTTTACGAGCAGTACTTC. The chain uses TRBV11-2 and TRBJ2-7, with D possibly matching TRBD1 (6 bases). The CDR3 is 14 amino acids. Germline CDR1 SGHAT, CDR2 FQNNGV. V was cut by 1 base and J by 4 bases, with 11 bases left in between.

V and J are TRBV29-1 and TRBJ1-1; D unresolved. The ends were cut back, 5 bases at V and 3 bases at J, with 16 bases in the middle. This CDR3 has 14 amino acids. CDR1 SQVTM and CDR2 ANQGSEA come from the germline V gene. The CDR3 loop reads CSVSYKLYDTEAFF. As DNA, the CDR3 is TGCAGCGTTTCTTATAAGCTATACGACACTGAAGCTTTCTTT.

The chain couples TRBV6-6 to TRBJ1-1; weak D call: TRBD1 (5 bases). The CDR3 has 15 residues. V was clipped by 4 bases and J by 1 base, with 13 bases between them. Germline V gives CDR1 MNHNY, CDR2 SVGAGI (reference sequence). CDR3 sequence: CASSSKGVKNTEAFF. For the CDR3, the DNA is TGTGCCAGCAGTTCAAAAGGGGTCAAGAACACTGAAGCTTTCTTT.

The chain uses TRBV11-2 and TRBJ2-3; possibly TRBD1 for D (6 bases). This CDR3 comprises 18 residues. V shed 1 base and J shed 2 bases, with 19 bases lying between them. Germline V CDR1 and CDR2: SGHAT, FQNNGV. In nucleotides, the CDR3 is TGTGCCAGCAGCTTAGTGGTGTCGAGGGGGTGGGACACAGATACGCAGTATTTT. The encoded protein is CASSLVVSRGWDTDTQYF.

The rearrangement uses TRBV27 and TRBJ1-2; 12 bases are shared with TRBD1. The CDR3 runs to 16 residues. V shed 5 bases, J shed 6 bases, and the junction held 10 bases outside the gene matches. In germline, CDR1 is MNHEY, CDR2 SMNVEV (reference sequence). The CDR3 loop reads CASSQGQGARLDGYTF. CDR3 nucleotides: TGTGCCAGCAGTCAGGGACAGGGGGCGCGATTAGATGGCTACACCTTC.

This chain connects TRBV18 to TRBJ2-5, with a weak D call TRBD2 (6 bases). The CDR3 has 14 residues. The V gene's germline CDR1 is KGHSH and CDR2 LQKENI. Trimming removed 6 bases at V and 4 bases at J, with 15 bases between. CDR3 protein: CASSRDGQGETQYF. As DNA, the CDR3 is TGTGCCAGCTCGCGGGATGGGCAGGGAGAGACCCAGTACTTC.

This sequence joins TRBV29-1 and TRBJ1-2; possibly TRBD1 for D (6 bases). The CDR3 is 14 amino acids. Deletions cut 7 bases from V and 2 bases from J, with 17 bases between. The germline CDR1 and CDR2 sequences are SQVTM and ANQGSEA. CDR3 in amino acids: CSAGAGRLNYGYTF. The CDR3, as DNA: TGCAGCGCAGGGGCGGGCAGGCTAAACTATGGCTACACCTTC.

The V and J genes are TRBV9 and TRBJ1-1; tentative D call: TRBD1 (6 bases). The germline gives CDR1 SGDLS, CDR2 YYNGEE. V lost 0 bases to trimming and J lost 3 bases, with 21 bases between them. This CDR3 has 18 amino acids. The DNA of the CDR3 is TGTGCCAGCAGCGTAGGGGGGGGCCTAGGTCGGGGTGACACTGAAGCTTTCTTT. This sequence encodes CASSVGGGLGRGDTEAFF.

The chain carries TRBV25-1 and TRBJ2-3; 7 positions match TRBD2. The CDR3 has 16 amino acids. Germline CDR1 and CDR2: MGHDK and SYGVNS. Losses at the gene ends were 1 base for V and 2 bases for J; bases not matched to a gene: 6. In DNA form, the CDR3 reads TGTGCCAGCAGTGAATTAGTCAGCGGGGTCACAGATACGCAGTATTTT. Amino acid sequence: CASSELVSGVTDTQYF.

The count of this clone is one. The chain joins TRBV19 to TRBJ1-2; possibly TRBD1 for D (6 bases). With 3 bases removed from V and 3 bases from J, the gap between germline ends came to 11 bases. The CDR3 has 14 residues. The germline V gene has CDR1 LNHDA and CDR2 SQIVND (reference sequence). As DNA, the CDR3 is TGTGCCAGTAGTATGGATGGGACACACTATGGCTACACCTTC. It encodes CASSMDGTHYGYTF.

The chain uses TRBV10-3 and TRBJ2-3, with 8 bases aligning to TRBD2. The CDR3 is made up of 14 amino acids. Per germline, CDR1 ENHRY and CDR2 SYGVKD. The V and J ends lost 10 bases and 0 bases, in that order; junction bases with no gene match: 6. This chain's CDR3 is CATASGRSTDTQYF. The CDR3 DNA sequence: TGTGCCACCGCTAGCGGGCGAAGCACAGATACGCAGTATTTT.

CDR3 loop: CASSSQTGGQGYTF. The CDR3, as DNA: TGTGCCAGCAGCTCACAGACAGGGGGCCAAGGCTACACCTTC. The rearrangement joins TRBV11-1 to TRBJ1-2; 10 nucleotides agree with TRBD1. The CDR3 is 14 residues long. The trim removed 4 bases at V and 8 bases at J, leaving 7 bases unmatched. Germline CDR1 is SGHAT and CDR2 is FQDESV (reference sequence).

The chain uses TRBV5-1 and TRBJ2-7, with D possibly matching TRBD2 (6 bases). The CDR3 extends over 12 amino acids. The V gene's germline CDR1 is SGHRS and CDR2 YFSETQ. Trimming took 2 bases from V and 5 from J, leaving 8 bases between them. CDR3 sequence (DNA): TGCGCCAGCAGCTTCGGGGGTCACGAGCAGTACTTC. It yields the protein CASSFGGHEQYF.

The chain carries TRBV5-4 and TRBJ1-6; D might be TRBD1 (6 bases). Trimming pared 4 bases from V and 7 bases from J, leaving 12 bases between. The V gene's germline CDR1 is SGHNT and CDR2 YYREEE (reference sequence). The CDR3 sequence is 14 residues long. The chain's CDR3 is CASSPSGVNSPLHF. The DNA of the CDR3 is TGTGCCAGCAGCCCTTCAGGGGTGAATTCACCCCTCCACTTT.

The chain uses TRBV4-2 and TRBJ1-5; tentatively, D is TRBD1 (6 bases). Germline V gives CDR1 LGHNA, CDR2 YNFKEQ. V gave up 1 base and J gave up 5 bases, with 12 bases separating them. The CDR3 is 15 residues long. CDR3 DNA sequence: TGTGCCAGCAGCCAAGGATCCGAGGGGGATCAGCCCCAGCATTTT. Translated, it gives CASSQGSEGDQPQHF.

V is TRBV30 and J is TRBJ2-2; 8 nucleotides agree with TRBD1. The CDR3 consists of 18 residues. Germline V gives CDR1 GTSNPN, CDR2 SVGIG (reference sequence). With 3 bases clipped from V and 2 bases from J, the junction kept 14 bases outside the gene matches. CDR3 nucleotides: TGTGCCTGGAGGGACAGGGTGGATGATGCCCCAAACACCGGGGAGCTGTTTTTT. Translation gives CAWRDRVDDAPNTGELFF.

The chain uses TRBV19 and TRBJ1-2; TRBD1 might be the D (5 bases). V lost 3 bases and J 4 bases, leaving 12 bases between the germline ends. The CDR3 totals 14 residues. In germline, CDR1 is LNHDA, CDR2 SQIVND (reference sequence). Here the CDR3 DNA reads TGTGCCAGTAGTATCGCCGGGGGGACCTATGGCTACACCTTC. Encoded protein: CASSIAGGTYGYTF. Full variable domain (remainder filled in from reference TRBV19 and TRBJ1-2): DGGITQSPKYLFRKEGQNVTLSCEQNLNHDAMYWYRQDPGQGLRLIYYSQIVNDFQKGDIAEGYSVSREKKESFPLTVTSAQKNPTAFYLCASSIAGGTYGYTFGSGTRLTVV.

This chain uses TRBV4-1 with TRBJ1-1; TRBD1 might be the D (6 bases). This CDR3 is 15 amino acids long. Looked up from germline, CDR1 is MGHRA and CDR2 is YSYEKL. V was pared by 4 bases and J by 11 bases, with 23 bases between. The CDR3 DNA reads TGCGCCAGCAGCCCCCCCCTGAGGGGACACGGTACGGCTTTCTTT. This gives the protein CASSPPLRGHGTAFF.

This clone appeared a single time. The chain carries TRBV11-1 and TRBJ2-5, with 9 bases identical to TRBD2. The CDR3 loop spans 15 amino acids. Trimming at V came to 3 bases and at J to 2 bases, leaving 4 bases not matched to a gene. The V gene's germline CDR1 is SGHAT and CDR2 FQDESV (reference sequence). The chain's CDR3 is CASSLTSGKQETQYF. The DNA of the CDR3 is TGTGCCAGCAGCTTGACTAGCGGTAAACAAGAGACCCAGTACTTC. The variable domain in full, completed from reference TRBV11-1 and TRBJ2-5, reads EAEVAQSPRYKITEKSQAVAFWCDPISGHATLYWYRQILGQGPELLVQFQDESVVDDSQLPKDRFSAERLKGVDSTLKIQPAELGDSAMYLCASSLTSGKQETQYFGPGTRLLVL.